Below, 22 T cell receptor beta chains from the same sample are listed, as sequenced in a study of blood T cell repertoires in COVID-19. Sequencing was performed with immunoSEQ multiplex PCR; in TCRdb, only in-frame clones are kept and a portion is missing. Of under 350,000 clones detected, approximately 85% appear once; the ten largest clones hold roughly 7%. Sequenced material: peripheral blood. These receptors came from a human donor in a cohort sampled during active COVID-19.

This sequence joins TRBV20-1 and TRBJ2-3; TRBD2 is a possible D gene (7 bases). Germline CDR1 and CDR2: DFQATT and SNEGSKA (reference sequence). Trimming took off 3 bases at V and 3 bases at J, with 13 bases between the two ends. The CDR3 has 14 residues. CDR3 sequence: CSASPGGRTDTQYF. CDR3 DNA: TGCAGTGCTAGTCCGGGGGGCCGGACAGATACGCAGTATTTT.

About this clone itself: Different DNA sequences within this sample yield the same CDR3. The rearrangement uses TRBV5-1 and TRBJ1-1, with D perhaps matching TRBD1 (5 bases). Trimming cost V 0 bases and J 2 bases, with 8 bases left between them. CDR3 size: 14 residues. CDR1 and CDR2 (germline): SGHRS, YFSETQ. The CDR3 reads CASSLEGLNTEAFF. CDR3 nucleotide sequence: TGCGCCAGCAGCTTGGAGGGGCTAAACACTGAAGCTTTCTTT.

This chain uses TRBV18 with TRBJ1-5; the match to TRBD1 covers 12 bases. The V segment lost 2 bases and the J segment 7 bases; nucleotides outside the gene matches: 3. The germline V gene has CDR1 KGHSH and CDR2 LQKENI. The CDR3 is made up of 15 amino acids. The CDR3 sequence: CASSPGTGGGQPQHF. As DNA, the CDR3 is TGTGCCAGCTCACCAGGGACAGGGGGCGGACAGCCCCAGCATTTT.

The V gene is TRBV6-5, the J gene TRBJ1-6; 8 bases match TRBD1. With 6 bases clipped from V and 8 bases from J, the junction kept 6 bases outside the gene matches. CDR1 is MNHEY and CDR2 is SVGAGI in the germline V gene. The CDR3 extends over 14 amino acids. The CDR3 spells CASRKTGVDSPLHF. The CDR3 DNA follows: TGTGCCAGCAGAAAGACAGGGGTCGATTCACCCCTCCACTTT.

V gene TRBV5-1 combines with J gene TRBJ2-1; 8 nucleotides line up with TRBD2. Germline loops: CDR1 SGHRS, CDR2 YFSETQ. The CDR3 is 15 residues long. The junction had 5 bases not matched to a gene; V was cut back by 6 bases and J by 0 bases. The CDR3 sequence: CASTPRGDSYNEQFF. CDR3 DNA sequence: TGCGCCAGCACGCCGCGGGGGGACTCCTACAATGAGCAGTTCTTC.

This chain connects TRBV19 to TRBJ1-1; D ambiguous. Germline lookup yields CDR1 LNHDA and CDR2 SQIVND (reference sequence). Trimming cost V 3 bases and J 7 bases, with 12 bases left between them. CDR3 length equals 13 residues. The CDR3 DNA follows: TGTGCCAGTAGTATCCCAGGAATTGGTGAAGCTTTCTTT. Its translation is CASSIPGIGEAFF.

This sequence joins TRBV7-8 and TRBJ2-1; the D gene is possibly TRBD1 (6 bases). Deletions cut 5 bases from V and 9 bases from J, with 17 bases between. The CDR3 runs to 14 residues. Germline V gene lookup returns CDR1 SGHVS and CDR2 FQNEAQ. The CDR3 nucleotides read TGTGCCAGCAGCCCAACCGGGACAAGTATTGAGCAGTTCTTC. Residues: CASSPTGTSIEQFF. Full variable domain (missing parts from reference TRBV7-8 and TRBJ2-1): GAGVSQSPRYKVAKRGQDVALRCDPISGHVSLFWYQQALGQGPEFLTYFQNEAQLDKSGLPSDRFFAERPEGSVSTLKIQRTQQEDSAVYLCASSPTGTSIEQFFGPGTRLTVL.

The chain employs TRBV2 and TRBJ1-6; tentative D call: TRBD1 (5 bases). V was trimmed by 6 bases and J by 5 bases, leaving 14 bases between them. The CDR3 is made up of 15 amino acids. Germline lookup yields CDR1 SNHLY and CDR2 FYNNEI. CDR3 DNA: TGTGCCAGCAGGATTGAACAGGCCGATAATTCACCCCTCCACTTT. It translates to CASRIEQADNSPLHF.

The count of this clone is one. The rearrangement uses TRBV6-5 and TRBJ2-3; 8 bases are a match to TRBD2. From germline, CDR1 is MNHEY and CDR2 SVGAGI. The V gene end was trimmed by 2 bases and the J gene end by 2 bases; junction bases not matched to a gene: 6. This CDR3 is built from 16 residues. CDR3 coding DNA: TGTGCCAGCAGTTACGGTTCGGGGGGGATCACAGATACGCAGTATTTT. It is translated as CASSYGSGGITDTQYF.

The chain is built from TRBV9 and TRBJ2-3, with a possible D match to TRBD2 (6 bases). The V gene's germline CDR1 is SGDLS and CDR2 YYNGEE. This CDR3 region has 14 residues. V lost 4 bases, J lost 2 bases, and 11 bases lay in between. The CDR3 nucleotides are TGTGCCAGCAGCCGGGACTCAGACACAGATACGCAGTATTTT. Translated: CASSRDSDTDTQYF.

The chain employs TRBV10-3 and TRBJ2-3, with 8 bases aligning to TRBD2. The V gene's germline CDR1 is ENHRY and CDR2 SYGVKD. This CDR3 has 17 residues. V lost 4 bases and J lost 5; bases outside the gene matches: 14. CDR3: CAISGSIFSGTEDTQYF. As DNA, the CDR3 is TGTGCCATCAGTGGATCGATCTTTAGCGGGACGGAAGATACGCAGTATTTT.

The CDR3 spells CSVVPREAEAFF. The CDR3 DNA reads TGCAGCGTTGTACCCAGGGAGGCCGAAGCTTTCTTT. The chain combines TRBV29-1 with TRBJ1-1, with D maybe TRBD1 (5 bases). From germline, CDR1 is SQVTM and CDR2 ANQGSEA. This CDR3 spans 12 amino acids. V was trimmed by 4 bases and J by 8 bases, leaving 14 bases between them.

As to this clone: This likely reflects a read error, since a far larger clone is one base away. The CDR3 region has the DNA TGTGCCAGCAGCCCCGGGTACGAGCAGTACTTC. This codes for CASSPGYEQYF. The V gene is TRBV7-8, the J gene TRBJ2-7; D gene uncertain. Germline V CDR1 and CDR2: SGHVS, FQNEAQ. V was cut by 5 bases and J by 4 bases, with 6 bases left in between. This CDR3 is 11 amino acids long.

This clone was seen just once. The chain carries TRBV5-1 and TRBJ2-1; the match to TRBD1 covers 9 bases. V lost 0 bases and J lost 5; bases outside the gene matches: 3. CDR1 is SGHRS, CDR2 YFSETQ, per germline. The CDR3 contains 15 residues. In DNA form, the CDR3 reads TGCGCCAGCAGCTTGGAAGGACAGGGGCACAATGAGCAGTTCTTC. Its protein is CASSLEGQGHNEQFF.

The chain combines TRBV10-3 with TRBJ2-1, with TRBD2 identical over 8 bases. The CDR3 runs 16 residues. Per germline, CDR1 ENHRY and CDR2 SYGVKD. V gave up 3 bases and J gave up 5 bases; unmatched junction bases: 9. The CDR3 region is CAISETSGRSDNEQFF. The DNA for the CDR3 is TGTGCCATCAGTGAAACTAGCGGACGGAGTGACAATGAGCAGTTCTTC.

The chain uses TRBV30 and TRBJ1-3; D is undetermined. The V end was cut by 3 bases, the J end by 4 bases, with 19 bases between. Per germline, CDR1 GTSNPN and CDR2 SVGIG (reference sequence). The CDR3 spans 16 residues. The CDR3 loop reads CAWSLGEGGPGNTIYF. CDR3 DNA sequence: TGTGCCTGGAGCCTGGGAGAGGGAGGACCCGGAAACACCATATATTTT.

This clone showed up just once. The V call is TRBV24-1, the J call TRBJ1-5, with 9 bases identical to TRBD1. With 12 bases clipped from V and 7 bases from J, the junction kept 12 bases outside the gene matches. The germline CDR1 and CDR2 sequences are KGHDR and SFDVKD. The CDR3 length is 14 residues. The CDR3 loop reads CAPNWDREEQPQHF. The CDR3 DNA reads as TGTGCCCCCAATTGGGACAGGGAGGAACAGCCCCAGCATTTT.

Comments on this clone: In the same sample, other DNA sequences code for this CDR3. This sequence joins TRBV5-1 and TRBJ1-2, with D perhaps matching TRBD1 (6 bases). CDR3 length equals 14 residues. Germline V gene data show CDR1 as SGHRS and CDR2 as YFSETQ. Trimming took off 0 bases at V and 5 bases at J, with 11 bases between the two ends. The CDR3 loop reads CASSLDRVGYGYTF. CDR3 bases: TGCGCCAGCAGCTTGGACAGGGTAGGGTATGGCTACACCTTC.

The chain recombines TRBV5-1 with TRBJ1-3; tentatively, D is TRBD1 (5 bases). Germline lookup yields CDR1 SGHRS and CDR2 YFSETQ. The CDR3 consists of 17 residues. Trimming took 0 bases from V and 0 from J, leaving 13 bases between them. CDR3 DNA sequence: TGCGCCAGCAGCTTGGCCTTCGGGGGAATCTCTGGAAACACCATATATTTT. Translated: CASSLAFGGISGNTIYF.

This clone turned up a few times. The CDR3 coding sequence is TGTGCCTTCAGCAGGGGGCTGGACGAGCAGTACTTC. Protein sequence: CAFSRGLDEQYF. This rearrangement joins TRBV30 to TRBJ2-7; 8 bases agree with TRBD1. CDR1 and CDR2 (germline): GTSNPN, SVGIG (reference sequence). This CDR3 region has 12 residues. The junction had 7 bases not matched to a gene; V was cut back by 7 bases and J by 5 bases. The full variable domain, in which reference TRBV30 and TRBJ2-7 provide the parts outside the CDR3, is SQTIHQWPATLVQPVGSPLSLECTVEGTSNPNLYWYRQAAGRGLQLLFYSVGIGQISSEVPQNLSASRPQDRQFILSSKKLLLSDSGFYLCAFSRGLDEQYFGPGTRLTVT.

The chain uses TRBV24-1 and TRBJ1-5; D uncertain. The germline V gene has CDR1 KGHDR and CDR2 SFDVKD. Trimming cost V 5 bases and J 1 base, with 11 bases left between them. The CDR3 has 15 amino acids. Written as DNA, the CDR3 is TGTGCCACCAGTGCGGCGGGCAGCAGCAATCAGCCCCAGCATTTT. Translating gives CATSAAGSSNQPQHF.

The chain uses TRBV25-1 and TRBJ1-2; D is uncertain. The V and J ends lost 1 base and 8 bases respectively, with 20 bases between them. Looked up from germline, CDR1 is MGHDK and CDR2 is SYGVNS. The length of the CDR3 is 16 residues. The CDR3 coding sequence is TGTGCCAGCAGTGAATCAGCACAGCGGGTTTTGGGGGGCTACACCTTC. This sequence encodes CASSESAQRVLGGYTF.